One sample yielded the 5 T cell receptor beta chains listed below, sequenced in a study of T cell repertoires in cytomegalovirus infection. Their target antigens are unknown. TCRdb re-derived calls from the reads in MiXCR, one entry per CDR3 protein. The sample holds around 100,000 distinct CDR3 sequences, approximately 45% seen once. Sequencing was performed on CD8+ T cells from cultured PBMCs, taken from culture after CMV antigen stimulation. Receptors were obtained from a human donor in good health (CMV status not recorded). Some clones in this sample may be carry-over from other donors' samples.

This clonotype was detected ten times or more. This rearrangement joins TRBV6-6 to TRBJ2-7; D possibly corresponds to TRBD1 (6 bases). The V gene's germline CDR1 is MNHNY and CDR2 SVGAGI (reference sequence). The CDR3 has 14 amino acids. Trimming removed 2 bases from V and 6 bases from J, with 14 bases in between. CDR3 coding DNA: TGTGCCAGCAGTTACGTGGGGGCGCAGGGCGAGCAGTACTTC. Its protein product is CASSYVGAQGEQYF.

This chain links TRBV19 with TRBJ1-1, with 8 positions matching TRBD1. CDR1 is LNHDA and CDR2 is SQIVND in the germline V gene (reference sequence). J was trimmed by 5 bases and V by 1 base; bases with no gene match: 6. This CDR3 region has 15 residues. The CDR3 region is CASSIAGGTGTEAFF. The CDR3 coding sequence is TGTGCCAGTAGTATAGCAGGAGGGACAGGAACTGAAGCTTTCTTT.

The J gene is TRBJ1-1, the V gene TRBV19; no firm D call. The CDR3 runs to 13 residues. Germline CDR1 is LNHDA and CDR2 is SQIVND (reference sequence). Trimming pared 0 bases from V and 4 bases from J, leaving 6 bases between. The DNA for the CDR3 is TGTGCCAGTAGTATAGACAGTCCCACTGAAGCTTTCTTT. Amino acids: CASSIDSPTEAFF.

This clonotype was seen at least ten times. The chain links TRBV12-3 or TRBV12-4 to TRBJ2-1; D is perhaps TRBD1 (5 bases). This CDR3 spans 12 amino acids. Trimming shortened V by 7 bases and J by 7 bases, and 11 bases separated the two germline ends. CDR3 loop: CASTAGPNEQFF. CDR3 nucleotides: TGTGCCAGCACGGCAGGGCCAAATGAGCAGTTCTTC.

The chain is built from TRBV29-1 and TRBJ2-3; a weak D match, TRBD1 (6 bases). Germline CDR1 SQVTM, CDR2 ANQGSEA. V lost 7 bases to trimming and J lost 6 bases, with 17 bases between them. The CDR3 has 13 residues. CDR3 loop: CSGSDSRGDTQYF. CDR3 DNA: TGCAGCGGGTCGGACAGCCGGGGTGATACGCAGTATTTT.